This T cell receptor (beta chain) is from a study of shared T cell receptors in the human thymus. The CDR3 runs 14 residues. Germline CDR1 is MNHEY and CDR2 is SVGAGI. After removal of 2 bases from V and 3 bases from J, the junction contained 2 bases not matched to a gene. Data came from immunoSEQ multiplex PCR; TCRdb stores just in-frame clones and leaves some out. Of 630,000 or so clones listed, over 75% are singletons. The sample was also linked to a second study, of human thymus T cells. That source notes: Donation was from healthy Finnish infants who were having corrective surgery that addressed congenital heart defects. Thymus tissue was removed during corrective cardiac surgery. Seemingly biased V and J gene usage marked thymic and blood repertoires. In unrelated individuals, thymic repertoires overlapped highly, according to related research.

The specimen was thymocytes. V usage is TRBV6-5 and J usage is TRBJ2-7; 9 bases line up with TRBD1. This sequence originates from a boy younger than two with a congenital heart defect. CDR3 loop: CASSYQDRGYEQYF. In nucleotides, the CDR3 is TGTGCCAGCAGTTACCAGGACAGGGGCTACGAGCAGTACTTC.